The rows below give T cell receptor beta chains drawn from one sample of a study of cytomegalovirus exposure and HLA in healthy donors. TCRdb keeps only in-frame clones here, not all; method: immunoSEQ multiplex PCR. The sample contains about 90,000 clones, about 90% of which appear only once. What was sequenced was PBMCs. The origin of the receptors is a man younger than 30 in good health and CMV-seronegative. Both conserved end residues are part of each CDR3. A D gene is named only where the DNA matches it firmly. Size tells how often a clone was seen (once, few, many) or the class of an expanded clone, and some rows leave it out.

>TRBJ2-7|TRBV9|NA|NA
CASSVASVSYEQYF
TGTGCCAGCAGCGTAGCTTCGGTTTCCTACGAGCAGTACTTC
>TRBJ2-1|TRBV18|NA|TRBD2
CAGSSASGSSYNEQFF
TGTGCCGGCTCGTCCGCTAGCGGGAGCTCCTACAATGAGCAGTTCTTC
>TRBJ2-5|TRBV30|NA|NA
CAWAGGETQYF
TGTGCCTGGGCTGGGGGGGAGACCCAGTACTTC
>TRBJ2-7|TRBV4-1|NA|NA
CASSQTTGLGEQYF
TGCGCCAGCAGCCAAACCACAGGGTTAGGCGAGCAGTACTTC
>TRBJ1-4|TRBV7-2|few|TRBD1
CASSFSGQGVEKLFF
TGTGCCAGCAGCTTTAGCGGACAGGGTGTTGAAAAACTGTTTTTT
>TRBJ1-1|TRBV19|NA|TRBD1
CASRKRTGKLLGTEAFF
TGTGCCAGTAGAAAAAGGACAGGGAAGCTTCTGGGAACTGAAGCTTTCTTT
>TRBJ2-1|TRBV7-2|NA|NA
CASSPRGGAEGDEQFF
TGTGCCAGCAGCCCGAGGGGAGGGGCGGAGGGGGATGAGCAGTTCTTC
>TRBJ2-1|TRBV7-2|once|NA
CASSRIGLFEQFF
TGTGCCAGCAGCCGAATCGGACTCTTTGAGCAGTTCTTC
>TRBJ1-2|TRBV28|NA|TRBD1
CASYRDRGRVAYGYTF
TGTGCCAGCTACCGGGACAGGGGGCGCGTGGCCTATGGCTACACCTTC
>TRBJ1-5|TRBV7-2|NA|NA
CASSLDGRVSNQPQHF
TGTGCCAGCAGCTTAGATGGCAGGGTGAGCAATCAGCCCCAGCATTTT
>TRBJ2-7|TRBV7-2|NA|NA
CASSLGGFTYEQYF
TGTGCCAGCAGCTTAGGGGGCTTCACCTACGAGCAGTACTTC
>TRBJ1-2|TRBV27|NA|TRBD1
CASSSRGQALDGYTF
TGTGCCAGCAGTTCCAGGGGGCAGGCTCTGGATGGCTACACCTTC
>TRBJ2-7|TRBV5-5|NA|NA
CASSLESHYEQYF
TGTGCCAGCAGCCTGGAGAGTCACTACGAGCAGTACTTC
>TRBJ2-3|TRBV5-1|NA|NA
CASSLEQSTDTQYF
TGCGCCAGCAGCTTGGAACAGAGCACAGATACGCAGTATTTT
>TRBJ2-5|TRBV9|NA|TRBD2
CASSALLAGYQETQYF
TGTGCCAGCAGCGCACTACTAGCGGGCTACCAAGAGACCCAGTACTTC
>TRBJ2-7|TRBV7-9|NA|TRBD2
CSSSSVLATAYEQYF
TGTTCCAGCAGCTCCGTACTAGCGACAGCCTACGAGCAGTACTTC
>TRBJ2-7|TRBV14|NA|TRBD2
CASKAGLAGYEQYF
TGTGCCAGCAAAGCCGGACTAGCCGGCTACGAGCAGTACTTC
>TRBJ2-7|TRBV30|NA|NA
CAWVARYEQYF
TGTGCCTGGGTAGCGCGCTACGAGCAGTACTTC
>TRBJ1-1|TRBV27|NA|NA
CASSLLGGRGGAEAFF
TGTGCCAGCAGTTTACTGGGGGGGAGGGGAGGAGCTGAAGCTTTCTTT
>TRBJ1-2|TRBV27|NA|NA
CASSSNGGGSYYGYTF
TGTGCCAGCAGTTCCAATGGGGGGGGGTCCTACTATGGCTACACCTTC
>TRBJ2-1|TRBV18|NA|NA
CASSRETIYNEQFF
TGTGCCAGCTCAAGGGAGACGATCTACAATGAGCAGTTCTTC
>TRBJ1-2|TRBV19|NA|NA
CATRGHSGSSHGYTF
TGTGCCACAAGGGGACATTCAGGGAGCTCCCATGGCTACACCTTC
>TRBJ2-1|TRBV25-1|NA|TRBD2
CASSKEGTSGNEQFF
TGTGCCAGCAGTAAGGAGGGGACTAGCGGTAATGAGCAGTTCTTC
>TRBJ1-4|TRBV11-2|NA|NA
CASSPTATNEKLFF
TGTGCCAGCAGCCCGACAGCAACTAATGAAAAACTGTTTTTT
>TRBJ1-2|TRBV28|few|NA
CASSSGKVYGYTF
TGTGCCAGCAGTTCCGGGAAGGTCTATGGCTACACCTTC
>TRBJ2-3|TRBV30|NA|NA
CAWGDGGPSTDTQYF
TGTGCCTGGGGAGACGGAGGACCATCCACAGATACGCAGTATTTT
>TRBJ1-3|TRBV7-9|NA|NA
CASSPQGPGNTIYF
TGTGCCAGCAGCCCACAGGGTCCTGGAAACACCATATATTTT
>TRBJ2-7|TRBV7-6|NA|NA
CASSLSDSVYEQYF
TGTGCCAGCAGCTTAAGCGACAGTGTTTACGAGCAGTACTTC